These T cell receptor beta chains were read from a single sample in a study of PD-1 blockade in mismatch repair-deficient tumors. Clones were read by immunoSEQ multiplex PCR, and TCRdb kept only the in-frame ones, dropping some. The table has about 9,800 clones, more than 75% seen once. Which antigens these TCRs recognize remains unknown. The sequences come from cells cultured in vitro, collected from a patient treated with pembrolizumab. These TCRs come from an adult with mismatch repair-deficient cancer. CDR3s include the opening cysteine and the closing phenylalanine or tryptophan. A D gene is named only where the DNA matches it firmly. Some rows mark clone size as missing; the rest say once, few, many or name a class of expanded clone.

abundance	d_gene	v_gene	j_gene	CDR3nt	CDR3aa
.	.	TRBV27	TRBJ1-1	TGTGCCAGCAGTGACAGCCCAAACGGGGACACTGAAGCTTTCTTT	CASSDSPNGDTEAFF
.	TRBD2	TRBV2	TRBJ2-1	TGTGCCAGCAACCCGACTAGCGGGAGCTCCTACAATGAGCAGTTCTTC	CASNPTSGSSYNEQFF
once	.	TRBV11-3	TRBJ1-1	TGTGCCAGCAGCCCCCAGGGGAGCACTGAAGCTTTCTTT	CASSPQGSTEAFF
.	TRBD1	TRBV18	TRBJ1-1	TGTGCCAGCTCACCACCGGGACAGGGGCCCGCTTTCTTT	CASSPPGQGPAFF
.	.	TRBV28	TRBJ2-1	TGTGCCAGCAGCCCGGAGCTAGTCTACAATGAGCAGTTCTTC	CASSPELVYNEQFF
.	.	TRBV5-4	TRBJ1-5	TGTGCCAGCAGCTTGGGGGGGGACGCGGCTCAGCCCCAGCATTTT	CASSLGGDAAQPQHF
.	.	TRBV7-9	TRBJ1-1	TGTGCCAGCAGCACGTTGGGAGGAAACACTGAAGCTTTCTTT	CASSTLGGNTEAFF
.	.	TRBV21-1	TRBJ1-2	TGTGCCAGCAGCAGCCTCCCCCGGACTCTCAGGGACTATGGCTACACCTTC	CASSSLPRTLRDYGYTF
.	.	TRBV19	TRBJ2-1	TGTGCCAGTAGTATCTTTGGGAGCTCCTACAATGAGCAGTTCTTC	CASSIFGSSYNEQFF
.	.	TRBV6-1	TRBJ2-3	TGTGCCAGCAGTCCGATAAGCACAGATACGCAGTATTTT	CASSPISTDTQYF
.	.	TRBV7-9	TRBJ1-2	TGTGCCAGCAGCTTCGTACAGGGTGGCGGCTACACCTTC	CASSFVQGGGYTF
.	.	TRBV5-1	TRBJ2-5	TGCGCCAGCAGCTTGGCCGGGTCCGAAGAGACCCAGTACTTC	CASSLAGSEETQYF
.	.	TRBV14	TRBJ2-7	TGTGCCAGCAGCCCGCCGGGCCTTGGAGACTACGAGCAGTACTTC	CASSPPGLGDYEQYF
.	TRBD2	TRBV28	TRBJ2-7	TGTGCCAGCAGGGGAGCGGGGCCCTCCTACGAGCAGTACTTC	CASRGAGPSYEQYF